Sequencing of this T cell receptor (beta chain) was carried out in a study of T cells in Graves' hyperthyroidism and ophthalmopathy. The study's findings and limits: Blood also contained most expanded thyroid clonotypes above 0.001. A model of 13 V-J pairs discriminated ophthalmopathy from stable hyperthyroidism. It was a median roughly six months before onset that the model predicted ophthalmopathy.

RNA transcripts provided the source from which TCR beta CDR3 regions were amplified. Researchers ran a first-round RT-PCR on the TCR CDR3 using the HTBI primer set. One entry per CDR3 protein results from TCRdb running MiXCR on the multiplex PCR reads. The table includes 340,000 or so distinct CDR3 sequences, 15% to 20% detected once. This clonotype appeared a few times. What it binds is not known. Sequenced sample: blood. The clonotype originates from a woman aged 45-65 years with Graves' hyperthyroidism.

Here the CDR3 reads CASSGSGTLEYGYTF. The CDR3 bases are TGCGCCAGCAGCGGATCCGGGACCCTGGAGTATGGCTACACCTTC. The rearrangement links TRBV5-1 to TRBJ1-2, with a weak D call TRBD1 (5 bases). The length of the CDR3 is 15 residues. The germline gives CDR1 SGHRS, CDR2 YFSETQ. With 4 bases removed from V and 5 bases from J, the gap between germline ends came to 18 bases.